The 8 T cell receptor beta chains in this list originate from one sample, sequenced in a study of blood T cell repertoires in COVID-19. Generated by immunoSEQ multiplex PCR, the TCRdb table keeps only in-frame clones and is missing some. The sample records about 110,000 clones, roughly four fifths being singletons. Sequencing used peripheral blood. The receptor source for this set is a man of 80 years or more with COVID-19, enrolled during active disease.

The rearrangement links TRBV6-4 to TRBJ2-5; 13 bases line up with TRBD2. V lost 10 bases to trimming and J lost 5 bases; unmatched junction nucleotides: 10. The CDR3 runs 15 residues. Looked up from germline, CDR1 is MRHNA and CDR2 is SNTAGT. The CDR3 DNA follows: TGTGCCAACGCGAGGACTAGCGGGAGTGGGGAGACCCAGTACTTC. It is translated as CANARTSGSGETQYF.

The chain combines TRBV28 with TRBJ2-1; 7 bases align to TRBD1. This CDR3 region has 15 residues. The trim removed 2 bases at V and 2 bases at J, leaving 3 bases unmatched. CDR1 is MDHEN and CDR2 is SYDVKM in the germline V gene. CDR3 residues: CASSLVGGTYNEQFF. The CDR3 DNA sequence: TGTGCCAGCAGTTTAGTAGGGGGCACCTACAATGAGCAGTTCTTC.

This sequence joins TRBV5-1 and TRBJ2-2; possible D gene TRBD1, 6 bases. Trimming removed 0 bases at V and 3 bases at J, with 6 bases between. The CDR3 covers 14 residues. Germline V gene data show CDR1 as SGHRS and CDR2 as YFSETQ. Written as DNA, the CDR3 is TGCGCCAGCAGCTTGGCAGGGGACACCGGGGAGCTGTTTTTT. Its protein product is CASSLAGDTGELFF. Full variable domain (rest looked up from reference TRBV5-1 and TRBJ2-2): KAGVTQTPRYLIKTRGQQVTLSCSPISGHRSVSWYQQTPGQGLQFLFEYFSETQRNKGNFPGRFSGRQFSNSRSEMNVSTLELGDSALYLCASSLAGDTGELFFGEGSRLTVL.

This chain connects TRBV4-1 to TRBJ1-5, with no clear D. There are 15 residues in the CDR3. CDR1 and CDR2 (germline): MGHRA, YSYEKL. Trimming took 7 bases from V and 4 from J, leaving 17 bases between them. Here the CDR3 reads CASTSSWGGNQPQHF. The CDR3 DNA sequence: TGCGCCAGCACCTCAAGCTGGGGAGGGAATCAGCCCCAGCATTTT.

The V call is TRBV7-2, the J call TRBJ1-2; TRBD1 matches 7 bases. CDR3 length: 14 amino acids. Germline V gives CDR1 SGHTA, CDR2 FQGNSA. Trimming at V came to 1 base and at J to 8 bases, leaving 7 bases not matched to a gene. The CDR3 DNA follows: TGTGCCAGCAGCTTAGGCGGACAGGCGGGCGGCTACACCTTC. Translated: CASSLGGQAGGYTF. The complete variable domain, with remaining parts taken from reference TRBV7-2 and TRBJ1-2, reads GAGVSQSPSNKVTEKGKDVELRCDPISGHTALYWYRQSLGQGLEFLIYFQGNSAPDKSGLPSDRFSAERTGGSVSTLTIQRTQQEDSAVYLCASSLGGQAGGYTFGSGTRLTVV.

J is TRBJ1-2 and V is TRBV5-6, with D possibly TRBD1 on 5 matching bases. In germline, CDR1 is SGHDT, CDR2 YYEEEE. Trimming shortened V by 7 bases and J by 3 bases, and 13 bases separated the two germline ends. The CDR3 sequence is 13 residues long. CDR3 in amino acids: CASAIWGDYGYTF. CDR3 coding DNA: TGTGCCAGCGCAATCTGGGGGGACTATGGCTACACCTTC. Drawing the rest from reference TRBV5-6 and TRBJ1-2, the complete variable domain is DAGVTQSPTHLIKTRGQQVTLRCSPKSGHDTVSWYQQALGQGPQFIFQYYEEEERQRGNFPDRFSGHQFPNYSSELNVNALLLGDSALYLCASAIWGDYGYTFGSGTRLTVV.

The rearrangement links TRBV4-1 to TRBJ1-4; TRBD1 aligns across 8 bases. The germline V gene encodes CDR1 MGHRA and CDR2 YSYEKL. The junction had 10 bases not matched to a gene; V was cut back by 6 bases and J by 7 bases. This CDR3 has 15 residues. As DNA, the CDR3 is TGCGCCAGCAGTTTCCACGGACAGGGAGCTGAAAAACTGTTTTTT. Its translation: CASSFHGQGAEKLFF.

V gene TRBV5-1 combines with J gene TRBJ1-1; TRBD1 aligns across 9 bases. Looked up from germline, CDR1 is SGHRS and CDR2 is YFSETQ. Trimming removed 2 bases from V and 3 bases from J; junction bases left unmatched: 14. CDR3 length: 18 amino acids. CDR3 residues: CASSFPGQGTSKDTEAFF. The DNA for the CDR3 is TGCGCCAGCAGCTTTCCTGGACAGGGGACCTCAAAGGACACTGAAGCTTTCTTT.